These T cell receptor beta chains were read from a single sample in a study of blood T cell repertoires in COVID-19. Using immunoSEQ multiplex PCR, the repertoire was profiled, and TCRdb retains in-frame clones only, with some absent. The sample holds around 160,000 clones, approximately 85% seen once. Specimen: peripheral blood. The source is a woman in her sixties or seventies with COVID-19, enrolled during active disease. Each CDR3 is given with its conserved first and last residue. Each record gives: J gene, V gene, clone size, CDR3 protein. Some rows have no size entry. The others give once, few or many, or a class for an expanded clone.

TRBJ1-2,TRBV13,NA,CASSLQGSYGYTF
TRBJ1-1,TRBV30,NA,CAWDTGGNTEAFF
TRBJ2-1,TRBV7-3,NA,CASSLSGGTYNEQFF
TRBJ2-5,TRBV12-5,NA,CASGFVAAGAIRETQYF
TRBJ2-7,TRBV6-2/TRBV6-3,NA,CASSTGGAVHEQYF
TRBJ1-1,TRBV19,NA,CASSMKTGEAEAFF
TRBJ2-3,TRBV6-5,NA,CASSLSQPSTDTQYF
TRBJ2-6,TRBV6-4,NA,CASSDWASGANVLTF
TRBJ2-5,TRBV2,NA,CASSSRLASQETQYF
TRBJ1-1,TRBV2,few,CASSMDRGKFAEAFF
TRBJ2-1,TRBV19,once,CASSIAKNEQFF
TRBJ2-7,TRBV7-2,NA,CASSFVGKTYEQYF
TRBJ1-1,TRBV23-1,NA,CASSFNLRGKLVAGTEAFF
TRBJ1-4,TRBV9,NA,CASSVEGKGEKLFF
TRBJ2-3,TRBV18,NA,CASSPPSSSTDTQYF
TRBJ1-6,TRBV4-1,NA,CASSQYRDWSSYNSPLHF
TRBJ1-2,TRBV14,NA,CASSRGHVIGFIPTF
TRBJ1-6,TRBV9,NA,CASSVGRGGADSNSPLHF
TRBJ2-7,TRBV20-1,few,CCCPGGREQYF
TRBJ1-3,TRBV18,NA,CASSPRALDSGNTIYF
TRBJ2-1,TRBV24-1,NA,CATSPSGGANEQFF
TRBJ1-6,TRBV11-2,NA,CASSFPGGAESYNSPLHF
TRBJ2-3,TRBV6-2/TRBV6-3,NA,CASSYDSGGATDTQYF
TRBJ2-3,TRBV10-3,few,CAIGGQGEDTDTQYF
TRBJ2-3,TRBV5-1,NA,CASSLGLAGGTDTQYF
TRBJ2-7,TRBV20-1,NA,CSARGAYEQYF
TRBJ1-5,TRBV2,NA,CASRRDFGSNQPQHF
TRBJ2-7,TRBV9,NA,CASSAGVTDSKQYF
TRBJ2-2,TRBV7-3,NA,CASSRGSGELFF
TRBJ2-2,TRBV4-1,NA,CASSQGGGGAAGELFF
TRBJ1-1,TRBV5-6,NA,CASSSRDRYSLGAFF
TRBJ2-2,TRBV10-1,once,CASSADSSYRELFF
TRBJ1-1,TRBV7-3,NA,CASSPPGTGATEAFF
TRBJ1-1,TRBV5-1,NA,CASSKDRGHTEAFF
TRBJ2-7,TRBV6-2/TRBV6-3,NA,CASSHPGLGDYEQYF
TRBJ1-2,TRBV6-5,NA,CASRQGGVYGYTF
TRBJ1-2,TRBV5-6,NA,CASSLGTGHGYTF
TRBJ1-2,TRBV30,NA,CAWSQKGAAFYGYTF
TRBJ1-1,TRBV7-3,NA,CASSLSTSNTEAFF
TRBJ2-3,TRBV9,NA,CASSPPPGLSTDTQYF
TRBJ1-6,TRBV21-1,few,CASSNAPGQEHCHNSPLHF
TRBJ2-3,TRBV7-2,NA,CASSLGPLGADTQYF
TRBJ1-6,TRBV28,NA,CASSPGTGNSPLHF
TRBJ2-3,TRBV29-1,NA,CSTLGGSIPRSTSTDTQYF
TRBJ2-7,TRBV11-2,NA,CASSLVGLAGELEQYF
TRBJ1-2,TRBV2,NA,CASSRTGYSYGYTF
TRBJ2-5,TRBV7-8,NA,CASSLAKAAGVETQYF
TRBJ1-1,TRBV5-1,NA,CASSLPENTEAFF
TRBJ2-1,TRBV4-1,NA,CASSQQVRRGGNNEQFF
TRBJ1-2,TRBV29-1,NA,CRTGGENYGYTF
TRBJ1-2,TRBV7-2,NA,CASSPSDGQGLYGYTF
TRBJ2-5,TRBV19,NA,CASRDRGLQETQYF
TRBJ2-2,TRBV5-1,NA,CASEPGHQVGELFF
TRBJ2-2,TRBV5-1,NA,CASSLGTANTGELFF
TRBJ2-3,TRBV5-8,NA,CASSLGTRYTDTQYF